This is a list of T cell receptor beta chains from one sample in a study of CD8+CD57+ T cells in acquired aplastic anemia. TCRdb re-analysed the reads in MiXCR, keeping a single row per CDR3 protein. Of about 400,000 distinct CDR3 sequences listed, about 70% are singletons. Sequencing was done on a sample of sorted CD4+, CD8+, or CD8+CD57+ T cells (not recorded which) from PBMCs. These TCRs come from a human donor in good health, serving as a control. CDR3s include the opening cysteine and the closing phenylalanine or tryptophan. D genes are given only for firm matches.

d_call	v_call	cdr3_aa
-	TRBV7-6	CASQGRTDTQDFCF
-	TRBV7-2	CASSLAQDQPPHF
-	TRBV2	CASSVLYSPLHF
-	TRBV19	CASSILGNQETQYF
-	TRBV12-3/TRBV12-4	CASSGRKKEVNQPQHF
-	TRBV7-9	CASSLGDRYYYGYTF
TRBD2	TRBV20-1	CSARVAGAAGASYEQYF
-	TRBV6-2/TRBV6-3	CASSYGPVAFF
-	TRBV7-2	CASSLTCREETEYF
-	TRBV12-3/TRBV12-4	CASSIGDLASYEQYF
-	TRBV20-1	CSVGKGRGSYTEAFF
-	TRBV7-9	CASSLGGHGNTLYF
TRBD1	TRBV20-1	CSAQQGRTGTYEQYF
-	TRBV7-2	CASSFQGSYEQYFDF
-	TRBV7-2	CASSLKQDKAKLF
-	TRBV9	CASSRDRRGYGDTF
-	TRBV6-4	CASRQTAVSSPPHF
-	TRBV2	CASSPPGPTDTQYF
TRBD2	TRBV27	CASSLTSGNYNEQFF
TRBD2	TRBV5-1	CASSSVVAGVQETQYF
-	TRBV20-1	CSARELSNQPQHF
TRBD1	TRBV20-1	CSARRQGLPYEQYF
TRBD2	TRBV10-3	CAISESGPGGYEQYF
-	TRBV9	CASQQGVGGYTF
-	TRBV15	CASSSGYGGGNKYF
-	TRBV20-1	CSARCSAHNAEAFF
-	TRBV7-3	CASSYTNGTGTQYF
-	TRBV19	CASSQRLGQFSTHPQHF
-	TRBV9	CASSRSPYNSLLHF
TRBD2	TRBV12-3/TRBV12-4	CASLRVAGGETQYF
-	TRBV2	CASSDLGATQYF
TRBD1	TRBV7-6	CASSLAGTGVEKLFF
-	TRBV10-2	CASRKGDSNQPQHF
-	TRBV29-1	CSVEFAPRQPQHF
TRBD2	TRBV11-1	CASSLAGGVETQYF
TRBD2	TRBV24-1	CATDREGEQFF
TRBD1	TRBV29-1	CSVAPGGRNQPQHF
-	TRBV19	CASSARDNYALYF
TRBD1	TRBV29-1	CSVETGQGTDTQYF
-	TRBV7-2	CASSWGRREDTQYF
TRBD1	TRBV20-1	CSAREPTGGNSPLHF
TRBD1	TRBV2	CASKPGQGDYEQYF
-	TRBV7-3	CATSRDVSPGIPYNEQFF
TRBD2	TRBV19	CASRMGLAVDTQYF
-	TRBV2	CASSEGFASGNTIYF
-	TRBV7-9	CASSLAQVQYF
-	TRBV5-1	CASSLADFNYGYTF
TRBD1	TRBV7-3	CASSSGTEYEQYF
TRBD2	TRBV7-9	CASSSSRGDGGELFF
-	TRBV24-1	CAIYVTDTLYF
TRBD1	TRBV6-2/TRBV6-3	CASSYIGTVPSTDTQYF
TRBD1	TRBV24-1	CATSDMTGGDWPQHF
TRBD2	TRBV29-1	CSVTGLAGRSSYNEQFF
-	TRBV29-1	CSVQLRVKETQYF
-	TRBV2	CASSEWGTIPHDTQYF
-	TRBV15	CATSRDLLSDYLIFGTEAFF
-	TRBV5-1	CASSSGIKIYGYTF
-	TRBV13	CASSLPGGREQYF
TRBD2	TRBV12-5	CASGLSGRRGNEQFF